Described below is a single TCR beta chain sequence and its context. The antigen is unknown. The sample originates from a study of shared clonotypes between healthy human individuals. In the study overall: Participating donors consisted of a couple of women and a few men aged 18 to 49. CD4 naive cells filled three plates per donor, CD4 memory three, CD8 naive two and CD8 memory one.

Sequenced by immunoSEQ multiplex PCR; TCRdb stores in-frame clones only, minus some. Seen here are about 580,000 clones, roughly 98% observed once, and the top ten hold 0.3% to 0.35%. Findings of the study overall: Around 4.7% of naive CD4 clonotypes were shared across four donors.

The V gene lost 3 bases and the J gene lost 0 bases, with 10 bases spanning the gap. The CDR3 has 14 amino acids. Germline V gene sequence: CDR1 SGHRS, CDR2 YFSETQ. Only CD45RO-negative cells positively selected for CCR7 counted as naive CD8 cells, so terminally differentiated effector memory CD45RA+ cells were excluded. Sequencing was done on a sample of naive CD8+ T cells sorted from blood. The receptor was derived from a young man in good health. The chain combines TRBV5-1 with TRBJ2-7, with D uncertain. The CDR3 loop reads CASSSVGSSYEQYF. The CDR3 DNA is TGCGCCAGCAGCTCGGTCGGTAGCTCCTACGAGCAGTACTTC.